These 27 T cell receptor beta chains were sequenced from one sample in a study of shared clonotypes between healthy human individuals (dated by TCRdb to the early 2020s). Libraries were constructed by the immunoSEQ multiplex PCR assay. Sourced from immuneACCESS, this table was stored by TCRdb with only in-frame sequences that have V and J called. A share of the clones is absent; for the studies checked, an unresolved V gene accounts for under half, and the remainder has no known explanation. In this sample the table shows 2 million to 2.5 million clones, approximately 90% of which occur a single time. Of the sample, 0.37% is held by the ten largest clones. Sequencing was performed on naive CD4+ T cells from PBMCs. The cell subset or site tag for this specimen amounts to: CD45RA+ positively selected. All receptors derive from a man younger than 30 in good health. Some clones in this sample may be carry-over from other donors' samples.

CDR3 in DNA: TGTGCCAGCAGTCTAGAACGCACCGGGGAGCTGTTTTTT. Translated, it gives CASSLERTGELFF. This chain connects TRBV6-1 to TRBJ2-2; unclear D gene. This CDR3 contains 13 residues. The germline V gene encodes CDR1 MNHNS and CDR2 SASEGT. The ends were cut back, 5 bases at V and 4 bases at J, with 8 bases in the middle.

This chain joins TRBV7-9 and TRBJ2-7, with TRBD2 matching 8 bases. The germline gives CDR1 SEHNR, CDR2 FQNEAQ (reference sequence). The V segment lost 3 bases and the J segment 0 bases; nucleotides outside the gene matches: 4. This CDR3 spans 15 amino acids. CDR3 protein: CASSFKTSDSYEQYF. In nucleotides, the CDR3 is TGTGCCAGCAGCTTCAAGACTAGCGACTCCTACGAGCAGTACTTC.

The V call is TRBV28, the J call TRBJ1-5; D remains ambiguous. Looked up from germline, CDR1 is MDHEN and CDR2 is SYDVKM. CDR3 size: 17 residues. Trimming pared 1 base from V and 2 bases from J, leaving 15 bases between. The CDR3 protein is CASSLFILSTGNQPQHF. The CDR3 nucleotides are TGTGCCAGCAGTTTATTTATACTCTCTACGGGCAATCAGCCCCAGCATTTT. Supplemented by reference TRBV28 and TRBJ1-5, the full variable domain reads DVKVTQSSRYLVKRTGEKVFLECVQDMDHENMFWYRQDPGLGLRLIYFSYDVKMKEKGDIPEGYSVSREKKERFSLILESASTNQTSMYLCASSLFILSTGNQPQHFGDGTRLSIL.

J is TRBJ1-5 and V is TRBV7-2; D is uncertain. The germline CDR1 and CDR2 sequences are SGHTA and FQGNSA. The length of the CDR3 is 13 residues. The V gene lost 1 base and the J gene lost 9 bases, with 10 bases spanning the gap. CDR3 nucleotide sequence: TGTGCCAGCAGCTTAGGTCCCAAGAGGCCCCAGCATTTT. It translates to CASSLGPKRPQHF.

This clone was seen once. J is TRBJ2-6 and V is TRBV7-3; TRBD1 agrees at 8 bases. The ends lost 3 bases at V and 0 bases at J; junction bases unmatched: 10. Germline V gives CDR1 SGHTA, CDR2 FQGTGA. There are 19 residues in the CDR3. This CDR3 is CASSFPGGQDFSGANVLTF. Written as DNA, the CDR3 is TGTGCCAGCAGCTTCCCTGGGGGACAGGACTTCTCTGGGGCCAACGTCCTGACTTTC.

This chain joins TRBV9 and TRBJ2-5; D not certain. Trimming left V 0 bases short and J 4 bases short, with 13 bases between. The CDR3 runs 15 residues. The V gene's germline CDR1 is SGDLS and CDR2 YYNGEE. CDR3 region: CASSVVPSRGETQYF. Here the CDR3 DNA reads TGTGCCAGCAGCGTAGTGCCCTCACGTGGAGAGACCCAGTACTTC.

Regarding this clone: Other DNA sequences in this specimen translate into the identical CDR3. The V gene is TRBV5-1, the J gene TRBJ1-1; D is undetermined. The CDR3 totals 15 residues. The germline V and J ends were trimmed by 0 bases and 1 base, with 10 bases remaining between them. From germline, CDR1 is SGHRS and CDR2 YFSETQ. The chain's CDR3 is CASSLEGSRNTEAFF. DNA of the CDR3: TGCGCCAGCAGCTTGGAGGGCAGTAGGAACACTGAAGCTTTCTTT.

V gene TRBV5-1 combines with J gene TRBJ1-1; 8 bases match TRBD1. Germline assignment: CDR1 SGHRS and CDR2 YFSETQ. This CDR3 is built from 13 residues. V was clipped by 3 bases and J by 7 bases; unmatched bases: 5. The CDR3 loop reads CASSYGQGYEAFF. CDR3 DNA sequence: TGCGCCAGCAGCTATGGACAGGGATATGAAGCTTTCTTT.

V usage is TRBV28 and J usage is TRBJ2-7; tentatively, D is TRBD1 (6 bases). CDR1 MDHEN and CDR2 SYDVKM come from the germline V gene. V gave up 3 bases and J gave up 5 bases, with 8 bases separating them. This CDR3 spans 12 amino acids. The CDR3 DNA sequence: TGTGCCAGCAGTTTCTGGGGGCACGAGCAGTACTTC. Its protein is CASSFWGHEQYF.

This clone was observed once. The genes are TRBV6-6 and TRBJ2-5; 12 bases align to TRBD2. The CDR3 is made up of 15 amino acids. V dropped 5 bases and J dropped 2; count of bases not matched to a gene: 3. Per germline, CDR1 MNHNY and CDR2 SVGAGI (reference sequence). The CDR3 nucleotides read TGTGCCAGCAGTATGGGACTAGCGGGTCAAGAGACCCAGTACTTC. It translates to CASSMGLAGQETQYF.

J is TRBJ1-2 and V is TRBV11-3; 10 nucleotides agree with TRBD1. The germline V gene has CDR1 SGHNT and CDR2 YENEEA. The trim removed 2 bases at V and 7 bases at J, leaving 10 bases unmatched. The CDR3 has 16 amino acids. CDR3 DNA sequence: TGTGCCAGCAGCTTAAGGGCGGGACAGGGGAGCATTGGCTACACCTTC. It is translated as CASSLRAGQGSIGYTF.

The chain combines TRBV28 with TRBJ2-7; 9 bases fit TRBD1. CDR3 size: 18 residues. The trim removed 3 bases at V and 1 base at J, leaving 13 bases unmatched. Germline assignment: CDR1 MDHEN and CDR2 SYDVKM. The CDR3 here is CASSFRRGTGSSSYEQYF. CDR3 nucleotides: TGTGCCAGCAGTTTTCGAAGAGGGACAGGGAGTAGTTCCTACGAGCAGTACTTC.

The chain combines TRBV5-1 with TRBJ2-1; D perhaps matches TRBD2 (6 bases). This CDR3 is built from 15 residues. V lost 4 bases and J lost 9, with 20 bases in between. CDR1 is SGHRS, CDR2 YFSETQ, per germline. CDR3 sequence reads: CASSRSGTARGEQFF. The CDR3 DNA follows: TGCGCCAGCAGCCGCTCCGGGACTGCCCGAGGTGAGCAGTTCTTC.

The rearrangement uses TRBV18 and TRBJ2-2; no clear D gene. The CDR3 consists of 15 residues. Trimming removed 2 bases from V and 2 bases from J, with 9 bases in between. Germline CDR1 is KGHSH and CDR2 is LQKENI. CDR3 DNA sequence: TGTGCCAGCTCACCATCTGTGACTAACACCGGGGAGCTGTTTTTT. This encodes CASSPSVTNTGELFF. Drawing the rest from reference TRBV18 and TRBJ2-2, the complete variable domain is NAGVMQNPRHLVRRRGQEARLRCSPMKGHSHVYWYRQLPEEGLKFMVYLQKENIIDESGMPKERFSAEFPKEGPSILRIQQVVRGDSAAYFCASSPSVTNTGELFFGEGSRLTVL.

The V and J genes are TRBV6-1 and TRBJ2-3; 9 nucleotides agree with TRBD2. CDR1 is MNHNS and CDR2 is SASEGT in the germline V gene. Trimming removed 3 bases from V and 3 bases from J; junction bases left unmatched: 7. This CDR3 has 16 residues. The CDR3 loop is CASSDTGAGGTDTQYF. CDR3 bases: TGTGCCAGCAGTGACACAGGAGCGGGAGGTACAGATACGCAGTATTTT.

This CDR3 is CASSDGPMVYYGYTF. The CDR3 DNA reads TGTGCCAGCAGCGACGGGCCCATGGTCTACTATGGCTACACCTTC. The J gene is TRBJ1-2, the V gene TRBV7-9; D not certain. Germline V lookup: CDR1 SEHNR, CDR2 FQNEAQ (reference sequence). V lost 5 bases, J lost 3 bases, and 16 bases lay in between. The CDR3 is 15 amino acids. The complete variable domain, with remaining parts taken from reference TRBV7-9 and TRBJ1-2, reads DTGVSQNPRHKITKRGQNVTFRCDPISEHNRLYWYRQTLGQGPEFLTYFQNEAQLEKSRLLSDRFSAERPKGSFSTLEIQRTEQGDSAMYLCASSDGPMVYYGYTFGSGTRLTVV.

V gene TRBV5-4 combines with J gene TRBJ2-1; 10 nucleotides match TRBD2. The CDR3 spans 18 residues. Germline CDR1 and CDR2: SGHNT and YYREEE (reference sequence). Trimming removed 1 base from V and 2 bases from J; junction bases left unmatched: 9. The CDR3 bases are TGTGCCAGCAGCTTGCAAGCGGGAGGGCCGGGGGCCTACAATGAGCAGTTCTTC. Residues: CASSLQAGGPGAYNEQFF.

Only one count was recorded for this clone. The chain is built from TRBV5-1 and TRBJ2-6; D is unresolved. The V end was cut by 0 bases, the J end by 0 bases, with 4 bases between. Germline assignment: CDR1 SGHRS and CDR2 YFSETQ. This CDR3 contains 15 residues. CDR3 amino acids: CASSLEFSGANVLTF. As DNA, the CDR3 is TGCGCCAGCAGCTTGGAGTTCTCTGGGGCCAACGTCCTGACTTTC.

The chain couples TRBV15 to TRBJ2-3, with a weak D call TRBD1 (7 bases). This CDR3 spans 14 amino acids. V shed 5 bases and J shed 2 bases, with 11 bases lying between them. CDR1 LNHNV and CDR2 YYDKDF come from the germline V gene (reference sequence). CDR3 bases: TGTGCCACCAGCGGCGGGACAGTCACAGATACGCAGTATTTT. Translation gives CATSGGTVTDTQYF.

The chain links TRBV7-2 to TRBJ2-3, with 9 bases matching TRBD2. Germline V gene sequence: CDR1 SGHTA, CDR2 FQGNSA. The CDR3 is made up of 15 amino acids. Trimming cost V 6 bases and J 3 bases; bases outside gene matches: 7. CDR3 DNA sequence: TGTGCCAGCAGGGTTAGCGGGAGCCCAACAGATACGCAGTATTTT. It codes for CASRVSGSPTDTQYF.

The chain recombines TRBV5-6 with TRBJ2-7; D is undetermined. V was trimmed by 4 bases and J by 4 bases, leaving 21 bases between them. The CDR3 is 16 amino acids. Per germline, CDR1 SGHDT and CDR2 YYEEEE. For the CDR3, the DNA is TGTGCCAGCAGCCGGATCAGGTTTTCAATTTCATACGAGCAGTACTTC. Translated: CASSRIRFSISYEQYF.

The chain carries TRBV11-3 and TRBJ2-3; 7 bases align to TRBD2. The CDR3 is 16 residues long. The V and J ends lost 0 bases and 4 bases, in that order; junction bases with no gene match: 7. In germline, CDR1 is SGHNT, CDR2 YENEEA. The DNA for the CDR3 is TGTGCCAGCAGCTTAGATGCGGGAGAAGGGCCAGATACGCAGTATTTT. This translates into CASSLDAGEGPDTQYF.

This clone was detected only a few times. The J gene is TRBJ1-5, the V gene TRBV23-1, with D perhaps matching TRBD1 (6 bases). TRBV23-1 is noted as an ORF with a role that remains uncertain. The CDR3 consists of 15 residues. V was cut by 2 bases and J by 7 bases, with 15 bases left in between. The CDR3 region has the DNA TGCGCCAGCAGTCAAGAGACAGGCGTCTGGCAGCCCCAGCATTTT. Translation: CASSQETGVWQPQHF.

The rearrangement uses TRBV7-9 and TRBJ2-3; D is unresolved. In germline, CDR1 is SEHNR, CDR2 FQNEAQ (reference sequence). The CDR3 sequence is 13 residues long. Trimming cost V 2 bases and J 5 bases, with 8 bases left between them. The CDR3 region has the DNA TGTGCCAGCAGCTTACGATTAAAAGATACGCAGTATTTT. This sequence encodes CASSLRLKDTQYF. Variable domain in full (rest from reference TRBV7-9 and TRBJ2-3): DTGVSQNPRHKITKRGQNVTFRCDPISEHNRLYWYRQTLGQGPEFLTYFQNEAQLEKSRLLSDRFSAERPKGSFSTLEIQRTEQGDSAMYLCASSLRLKDTQYFGPGTRLTVL.

The V call is TRBV5-1, the J call TRBJ2-1; TRBD2 matches 9 bases. The CDR3 runs 16 residues. J gave up 2 bases and V 2 bases, and 5 bases lay outside the gene matches. Germline V gene lookup returns CDR1 SGHRS and CDR2 YFSETQ. CDR3 protein: CASSFRTSVAYNEQFF. CDR3 bases: TGCGCCAGCAGCTTTCGGACTAGCGTCGCCTACAATGAGCAGTTCTTC.

This chain connects TRBV10-3 to TRBJ2-4, with 7 nucleotides matching TRBD2. V lost 10 bases, J lost 0 bases, and 6 bases stayed unmatched. The CDR3 totals 14 residues. Germline V CDR1 and CDR2: ENHRY, SYGVKD. CDR3 in amino acids: CATREAAAKNIQYF. CDR3 DNA sequence: TGTGCCACCCGGGAGGCAGCAGCCAAAAACATTCAGTACTTC.

The V gene is TRBV19, the J gene TRBJ2-7, with a tentative D call TRBD1 (6 bases). Germline V gene data show CDR1 as LNHDA and CDR2 as SQIVND (reference sequence). CDR3 length: 10 residues. The germline V and J ends were trimmed by 10 bases and 7 bases, with 11 bases remaining between them. The CDR3 loop is CAKKRGEQYF. The CDR3 DNA reads TGTGCCAAAAAAAGGGGGGAGCAGTACTTC.